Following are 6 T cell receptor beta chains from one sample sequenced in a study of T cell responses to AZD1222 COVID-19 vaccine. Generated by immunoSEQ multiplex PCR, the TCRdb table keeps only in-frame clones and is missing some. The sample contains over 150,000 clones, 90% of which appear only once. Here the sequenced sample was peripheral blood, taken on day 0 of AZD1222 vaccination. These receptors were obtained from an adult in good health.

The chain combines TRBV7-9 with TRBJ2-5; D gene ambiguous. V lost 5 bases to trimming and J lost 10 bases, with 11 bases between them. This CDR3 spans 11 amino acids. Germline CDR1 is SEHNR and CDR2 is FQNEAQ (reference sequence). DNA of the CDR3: TGTGCCAGCAGCCGGGCGTGGGACCAGTACTTC. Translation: CASSRAWDQYF.

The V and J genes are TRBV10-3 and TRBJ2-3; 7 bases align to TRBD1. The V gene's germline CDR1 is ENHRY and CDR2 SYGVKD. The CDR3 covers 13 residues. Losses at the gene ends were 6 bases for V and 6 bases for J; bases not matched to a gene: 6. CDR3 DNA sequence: TGTGCCATCAGAGCAGGGACAGCTGATACGCAGTATTTT. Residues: CAIRAGTADTQYF.

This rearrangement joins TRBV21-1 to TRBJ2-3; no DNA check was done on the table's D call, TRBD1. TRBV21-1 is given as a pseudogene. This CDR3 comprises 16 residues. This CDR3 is CASSKDRQGSTDTQYF. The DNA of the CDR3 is TGTGCCAGCAGCAAAGATCGGCAGGGGAGCACAGATACGCAGTATTTT.

The DNA for the CDR3 is TGTGCCAGCGTCCCCCGAGGAGCGGGAGGTTACAATGAGCAGTTCTTC. Encoded protein: CASVPRGAGGYNEQFF. The chain has TRBV27 and TRBJ2-1, with 9 bases fitting TRBD2. The junction had 12 bases not matched to a gene; V was cut back by 8 bases and J by 4 bases. The CDR3 runs to 16 residues. Per the germline V gene, CDR1 is MNHEY and CDR2 is SMNVEV (reference sequence).

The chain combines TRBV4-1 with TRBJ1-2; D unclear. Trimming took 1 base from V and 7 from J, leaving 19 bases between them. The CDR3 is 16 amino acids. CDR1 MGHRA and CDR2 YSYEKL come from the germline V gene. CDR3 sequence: CASSQVESRPEGGYTF. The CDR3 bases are TGCGCCAGCAGCCAAGTCGAGAGCCGGCCCGAGGGTGGCTACACCTTC.

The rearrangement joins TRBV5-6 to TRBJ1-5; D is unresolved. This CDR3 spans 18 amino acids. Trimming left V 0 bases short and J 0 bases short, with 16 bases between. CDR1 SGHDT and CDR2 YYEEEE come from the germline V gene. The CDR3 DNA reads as TGTGCCAGCAGCTTGGGTGGAGGTCGGTATCCTAGCAATCAGCCCCAGCATTTT. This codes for CASSLGGGRYPSNQPQHF.